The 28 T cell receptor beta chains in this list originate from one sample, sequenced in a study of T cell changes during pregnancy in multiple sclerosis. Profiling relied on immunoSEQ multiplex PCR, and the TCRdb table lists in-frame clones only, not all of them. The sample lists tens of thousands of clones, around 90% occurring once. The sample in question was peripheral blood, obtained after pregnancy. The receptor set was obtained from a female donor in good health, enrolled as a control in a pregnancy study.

The CDR3 region has the DNA TGTGCCAGTAGTATTATGGACAGCGATAATTCACCCCTCCACTTT. Translated: CASSIMDSDNSPLHF. The chain recombines TRBV19 with TRBJ1-6; D is possibly TRBD1 (6 bases). The germline CDR1 and CDR2 sequences are LNHDA and SQIVND (reference sequence). The CDR3 runs 15 residues. Between the trimmed V and J ends, which lost 3 bases and 5 bases, there was a span of 11 bases.

CDR3 sequence: CASSFTANTEAFF. The CDR3, as DNA: TGCGCCAGCAGCTTCACAGCGAACACTGAAGCTTTCTTT. The chain links TRBV5-1 to TRBJ1-1; D is unclear. Per the germline V gene, CDR1 is SGHRS and CDR2 is YFSETQ. V lost 2 bases and J lost 1, with 6 bases in between. The CDR3 covers 13 residues.

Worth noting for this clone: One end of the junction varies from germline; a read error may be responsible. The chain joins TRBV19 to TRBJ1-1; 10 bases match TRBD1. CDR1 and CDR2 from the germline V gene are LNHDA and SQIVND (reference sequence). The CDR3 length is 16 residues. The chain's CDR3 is CASSPLGTGVNTEAFF. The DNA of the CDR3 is TGTGCCAGTAGTCCCCTGGGGACAGGGGTGAATACTGAAGCTTTCTTT.

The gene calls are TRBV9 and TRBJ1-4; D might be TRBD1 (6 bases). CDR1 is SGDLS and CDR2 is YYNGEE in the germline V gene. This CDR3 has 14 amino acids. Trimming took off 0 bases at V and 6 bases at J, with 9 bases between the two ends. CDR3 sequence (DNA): TGTGCCAGCAGCGTAGGGACAGATCATGAAAAACTGTTTTTT. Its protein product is CASSVGTDHEKLFF.

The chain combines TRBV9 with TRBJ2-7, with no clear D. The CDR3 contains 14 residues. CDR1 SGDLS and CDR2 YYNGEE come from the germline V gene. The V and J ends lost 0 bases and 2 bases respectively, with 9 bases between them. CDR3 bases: TGTGCCAGCAGCGTAGGGCAGTATACCTACGAGCAGTACTTC. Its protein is CASSVGQYTYEQYF.

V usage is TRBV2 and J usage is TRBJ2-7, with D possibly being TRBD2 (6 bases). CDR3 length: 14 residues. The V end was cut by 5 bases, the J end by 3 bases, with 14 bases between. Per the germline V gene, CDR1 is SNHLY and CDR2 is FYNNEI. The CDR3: CASSPGLAVYEQYF. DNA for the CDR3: TGTGCCAGCAGTCCGGGACTGGCTGTCTACGAGCAGTACTTC.

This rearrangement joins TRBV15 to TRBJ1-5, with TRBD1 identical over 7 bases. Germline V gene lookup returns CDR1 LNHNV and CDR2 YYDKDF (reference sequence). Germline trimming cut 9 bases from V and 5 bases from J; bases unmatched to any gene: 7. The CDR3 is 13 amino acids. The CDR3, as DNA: TGTGCCACGAGACAGGGCACCCATCAGCCCCAGCATTTT. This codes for CATRQGTHQPQHF.

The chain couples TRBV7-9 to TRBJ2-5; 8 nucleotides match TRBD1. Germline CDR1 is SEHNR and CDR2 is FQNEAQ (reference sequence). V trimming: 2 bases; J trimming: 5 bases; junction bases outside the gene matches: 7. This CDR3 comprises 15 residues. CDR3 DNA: TGTGCCAGCAGCTTAATGTCAGGGGGCCATGAGACCCAGTACTTC. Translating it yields CASSLMSGGHETQYF.

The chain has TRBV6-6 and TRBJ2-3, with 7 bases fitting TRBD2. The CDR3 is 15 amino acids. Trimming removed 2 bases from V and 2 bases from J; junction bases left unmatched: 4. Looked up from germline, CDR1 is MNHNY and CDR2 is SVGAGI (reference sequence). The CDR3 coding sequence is TGTGCCAGCAGTTACCCGGGAGGTCTCACAGATACGCAGTATTTT. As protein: CASSYPGGLTDTQYF.

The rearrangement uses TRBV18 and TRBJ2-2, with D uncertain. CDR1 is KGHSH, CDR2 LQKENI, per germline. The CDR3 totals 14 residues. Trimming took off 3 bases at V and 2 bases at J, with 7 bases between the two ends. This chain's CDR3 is CASSPRTNTGELFF. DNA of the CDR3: TGTGCCAGCTCACCGCGTACCAACACCGGGGAGCTGTTTTTT.

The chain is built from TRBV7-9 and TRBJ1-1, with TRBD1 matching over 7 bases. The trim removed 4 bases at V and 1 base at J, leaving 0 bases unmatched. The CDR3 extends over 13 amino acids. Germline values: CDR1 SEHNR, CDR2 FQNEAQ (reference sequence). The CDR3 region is CASSWTGNTEAFF. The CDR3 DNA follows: TGTGCCAGCAGCTGGACAGGGAACACTGAAGCTTTCTTT.

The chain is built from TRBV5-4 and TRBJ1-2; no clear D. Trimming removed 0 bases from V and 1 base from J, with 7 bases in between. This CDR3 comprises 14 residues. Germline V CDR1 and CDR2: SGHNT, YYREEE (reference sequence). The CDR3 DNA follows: TGTGCCAGCAGCTTGGGTGCAGATAACTATGGCTACACCTTC. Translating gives CASSLGADNYGYTF.

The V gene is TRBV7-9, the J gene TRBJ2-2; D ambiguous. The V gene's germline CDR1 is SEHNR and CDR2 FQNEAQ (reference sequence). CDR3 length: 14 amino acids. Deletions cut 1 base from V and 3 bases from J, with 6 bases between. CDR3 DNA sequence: TGTGCCAGCAGCTTAGGGCCTTACACCGGGGAGCTGTTTTTT. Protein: CASSLGPYTGELFF.

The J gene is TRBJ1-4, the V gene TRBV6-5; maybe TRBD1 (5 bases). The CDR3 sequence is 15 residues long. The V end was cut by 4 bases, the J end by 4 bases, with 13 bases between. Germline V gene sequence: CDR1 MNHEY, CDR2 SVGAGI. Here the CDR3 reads CASSWGTVHNEKLFF. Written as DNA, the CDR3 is TGTGCCAGCAGTTGGGGGACTGTTCATAATGAAAAACTGTTTTTT.

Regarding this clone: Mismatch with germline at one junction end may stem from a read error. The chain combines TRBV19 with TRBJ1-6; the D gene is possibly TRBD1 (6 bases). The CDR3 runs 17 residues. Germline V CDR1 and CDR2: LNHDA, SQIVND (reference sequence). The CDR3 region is CASSILRTGTNNSPLHF. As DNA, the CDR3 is TGTGCCAGTAGTATTCTTAGAACCGGGACAAACAATTCTCCCCTCCACTTT. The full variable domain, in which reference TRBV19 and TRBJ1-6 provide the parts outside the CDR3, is DGGITQSPKYLFRKEGQNVTLSCEQNLNHDAMYWYRQDPGQGLRLIYYSQIVNDFQKGDIAEGYSVSREKKESFPLTVTSAQKNPTAFYLCASSILRTGTNNSPLHFGNGTRLTVT.

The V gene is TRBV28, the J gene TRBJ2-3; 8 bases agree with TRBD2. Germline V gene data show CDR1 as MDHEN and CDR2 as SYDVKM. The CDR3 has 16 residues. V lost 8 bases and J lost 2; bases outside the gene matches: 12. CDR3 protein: CASGFLSGAHTDTQYF. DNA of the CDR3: TGTGCCAGCGGATTTCTTAGCGGGGCCCACACAGATACGCAGTATTTT.

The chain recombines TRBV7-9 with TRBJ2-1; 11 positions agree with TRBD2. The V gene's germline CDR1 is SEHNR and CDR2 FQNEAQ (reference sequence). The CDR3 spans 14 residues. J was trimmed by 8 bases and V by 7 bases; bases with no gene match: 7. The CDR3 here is CASTTSGSTHEQFF. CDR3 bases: TGTGCCAGCACCACTAGCGGGAGTACCCATGAGCAGTTCTTC. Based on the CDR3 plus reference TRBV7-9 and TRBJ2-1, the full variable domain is DTGVSQNPRHKITKRGQNVTFRCDPISEHNRLYWYRQTLGQGPEFLTYFQNEAQLEKSRLLSDRFSAERPKGSFSTLEIQRTEQGDSAMYLCASTTSGSTHEQFFGPGTRLTVL.

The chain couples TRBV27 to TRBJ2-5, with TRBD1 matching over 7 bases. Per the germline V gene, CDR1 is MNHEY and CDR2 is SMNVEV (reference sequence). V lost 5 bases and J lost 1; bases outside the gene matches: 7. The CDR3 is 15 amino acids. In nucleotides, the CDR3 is TGTGCCAGCAGTCCCGTTGACAGGGTCCAAGAGACCCAGTACTTC. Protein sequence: CASSPVDRVQETQYF.

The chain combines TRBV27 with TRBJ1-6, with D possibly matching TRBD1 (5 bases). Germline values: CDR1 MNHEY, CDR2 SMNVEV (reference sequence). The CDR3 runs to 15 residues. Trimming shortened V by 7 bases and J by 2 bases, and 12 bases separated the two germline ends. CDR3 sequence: CASMFTRAYNSPLHF. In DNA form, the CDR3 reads TGTGCCAGCATGTTCACCAGGGCCTATAATTCACCCCTCCACTTT.

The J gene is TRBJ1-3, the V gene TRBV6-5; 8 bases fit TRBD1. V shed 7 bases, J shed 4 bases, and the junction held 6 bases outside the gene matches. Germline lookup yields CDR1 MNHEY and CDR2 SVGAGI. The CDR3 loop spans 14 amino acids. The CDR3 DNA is TGTGCCAGCACTTCGGACAGGGAAGGAAACACCATATATTTT. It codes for CASTSDREGNTIYF.

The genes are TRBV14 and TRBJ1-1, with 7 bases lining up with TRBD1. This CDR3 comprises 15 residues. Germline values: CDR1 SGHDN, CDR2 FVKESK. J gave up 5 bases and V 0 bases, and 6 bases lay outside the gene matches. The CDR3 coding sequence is TGTGCCAGCAGCCAAGATGTGAAGGGGGCAACTGAAGCTTTCTTT. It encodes CASSQDVKGATEAFF.

The CDR3, as DNA: TGCGCCAGCAGCCTTAGCGGGGGGGCGGGAGAGACCCAGTACTTC. Translation gives CASSLSGGAGETQYF. The chain is built from TRBV4-1 and TRBJ2-5; 11 nucleotides align to TRBD2. Per germline, CDR1 MGHRA and CDR2 YSYEKL. The CDR3 sequence is 15 residues long. J was trimmed by 4 bases and V by 4 bases; bases with no gene match: 5.

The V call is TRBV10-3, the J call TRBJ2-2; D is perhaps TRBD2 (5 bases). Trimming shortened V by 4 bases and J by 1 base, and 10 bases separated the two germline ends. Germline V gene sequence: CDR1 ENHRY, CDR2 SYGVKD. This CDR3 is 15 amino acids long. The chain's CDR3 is CAISVRAENTGELFF. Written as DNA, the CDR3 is TGTGCCATCAGTGTTAGAGCGGAGAACACCGGGGAGCTGTTTTTT.

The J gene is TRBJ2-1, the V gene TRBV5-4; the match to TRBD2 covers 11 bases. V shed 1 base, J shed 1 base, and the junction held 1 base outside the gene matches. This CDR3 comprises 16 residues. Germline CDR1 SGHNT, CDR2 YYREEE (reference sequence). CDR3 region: CASSLRTSGSYNEQFF. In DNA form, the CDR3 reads TGTGCCAGCAGCTTGAGGACTAGCGGGTCCTACAATGAGCAGTTCTTC.

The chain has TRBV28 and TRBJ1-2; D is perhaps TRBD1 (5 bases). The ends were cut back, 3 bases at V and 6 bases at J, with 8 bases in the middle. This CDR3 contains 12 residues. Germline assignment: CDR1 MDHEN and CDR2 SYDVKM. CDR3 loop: CASSFGGDGYTF. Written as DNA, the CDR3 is TGTGCCAGCAGTTTCGGGGGGGATGGCTACACCTTC.

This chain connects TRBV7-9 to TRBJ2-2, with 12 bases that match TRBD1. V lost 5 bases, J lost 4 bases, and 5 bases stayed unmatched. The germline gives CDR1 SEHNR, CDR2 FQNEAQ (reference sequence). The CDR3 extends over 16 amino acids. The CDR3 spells CASSPGQGALTGELFF. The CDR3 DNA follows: TGTGCCAGCAGCCCGGGACAGGGGGCCCTCACCGGGGAGCTGTTTTTT.

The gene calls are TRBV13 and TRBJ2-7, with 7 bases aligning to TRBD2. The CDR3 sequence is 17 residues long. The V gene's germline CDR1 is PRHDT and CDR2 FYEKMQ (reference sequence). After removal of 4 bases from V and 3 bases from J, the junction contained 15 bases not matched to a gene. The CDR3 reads CASSSTRASGIFYEQYF. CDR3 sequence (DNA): TGTGCCAGCAGCTCTACCCGGGCTAGCGGAATTTTCTACGAGCAGTACTTC.

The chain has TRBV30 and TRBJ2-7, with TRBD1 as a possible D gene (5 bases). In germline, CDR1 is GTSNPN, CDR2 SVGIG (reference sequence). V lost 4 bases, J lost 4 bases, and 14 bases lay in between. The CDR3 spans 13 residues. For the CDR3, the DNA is TGTGCCTGGATGGTAGGGGTGGGGTACGAGCAGTACTTC. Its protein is CAWMVGVGYEQYF.